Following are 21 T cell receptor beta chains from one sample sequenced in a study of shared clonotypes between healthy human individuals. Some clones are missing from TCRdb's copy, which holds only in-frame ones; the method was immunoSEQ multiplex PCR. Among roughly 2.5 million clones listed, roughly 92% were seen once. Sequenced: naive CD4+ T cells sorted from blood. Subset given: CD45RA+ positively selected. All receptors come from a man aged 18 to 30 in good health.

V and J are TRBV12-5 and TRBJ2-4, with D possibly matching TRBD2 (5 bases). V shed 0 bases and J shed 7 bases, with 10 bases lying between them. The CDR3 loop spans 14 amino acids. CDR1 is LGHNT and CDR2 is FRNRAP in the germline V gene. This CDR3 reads CASGLVPPGNIQYF. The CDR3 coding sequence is TGTGCTAGTGGTTTGGTGCCACCGGGGAACATTCAGTACTTC.

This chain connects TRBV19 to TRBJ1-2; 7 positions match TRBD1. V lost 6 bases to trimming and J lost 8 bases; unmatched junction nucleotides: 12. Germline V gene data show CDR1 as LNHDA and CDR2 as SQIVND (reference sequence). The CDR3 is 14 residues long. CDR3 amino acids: CASRSGGTRDGYTF. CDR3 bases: TGTGCCAGTAGATCAGGGGGGACTCGGGACGGCTACACCTTC.

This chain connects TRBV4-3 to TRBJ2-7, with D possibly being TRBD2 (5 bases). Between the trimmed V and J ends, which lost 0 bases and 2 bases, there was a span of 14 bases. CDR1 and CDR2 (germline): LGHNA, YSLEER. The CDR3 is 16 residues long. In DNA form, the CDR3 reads TGCGCCAGCAGCCAAGACTTGACGGGATCAACCTACGAGCAGTACTTC. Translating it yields CASSQDLTGSTYEQYF.

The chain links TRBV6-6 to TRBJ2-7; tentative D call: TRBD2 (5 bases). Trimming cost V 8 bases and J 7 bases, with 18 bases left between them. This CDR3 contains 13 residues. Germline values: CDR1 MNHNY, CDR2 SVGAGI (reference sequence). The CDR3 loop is CASSWTGNREQYF. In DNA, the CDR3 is TGTGCCAGCTCTTGGACGGGAAACCGTGAGCAGTACTTC.

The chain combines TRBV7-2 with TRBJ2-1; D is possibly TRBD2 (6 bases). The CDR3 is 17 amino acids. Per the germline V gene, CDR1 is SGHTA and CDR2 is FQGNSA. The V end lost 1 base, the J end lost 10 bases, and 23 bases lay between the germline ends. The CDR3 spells CASSLGGSVNLGGEQFF. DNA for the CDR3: TGTGCCAGCAGCTTAGGGGGTAGCGTCAACCTCGGAGGGGAGCAGTTCTTC.

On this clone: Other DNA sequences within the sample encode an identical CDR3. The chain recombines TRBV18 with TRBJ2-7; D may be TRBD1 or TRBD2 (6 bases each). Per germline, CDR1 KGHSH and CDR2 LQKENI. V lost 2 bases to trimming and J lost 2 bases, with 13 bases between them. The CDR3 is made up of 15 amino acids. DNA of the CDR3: TGTGCCAGCTCACCAGGAACGGGGGCGGCCTACGAGCAGTACTTC. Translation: CASSPGTGAAYEQYF. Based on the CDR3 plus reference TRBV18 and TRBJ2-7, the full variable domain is NAGVMQNPRHLVRRRGQEARLRCSPMKGHSHVYWYRQLPEEGLKFMVYLQKENIIDESGMPKERFSAEFPKEGPSILRIQQVVRGDSAAYFCASSPGTGAAYEQYFGPGTRLTVT.

The CDR3 sequence is CASSKSGTASQETQYF. The CDR3 DNA reads TGTGCCAGCAGCAAGTCCGGGACAGCTTCCCAAGAGACCCAGTACTTC. This chain joins TRBV11-2 and TRBJ2-5, with 7 bases fitting TRBD1. Germline assignment: CDR1 SGHAT and CDR2 FQNNGV. V dropped 5 bases and J dropped 1; count of bases not matched to a gene: 10. The CDR3 has 16 residues.

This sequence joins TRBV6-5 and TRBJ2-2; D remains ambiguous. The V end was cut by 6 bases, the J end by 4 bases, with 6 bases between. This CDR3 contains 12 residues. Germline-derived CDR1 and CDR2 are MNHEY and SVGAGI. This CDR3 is CASRYTTGELFF. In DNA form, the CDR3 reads TGTGCCAGCAGATATACCACCGGGGAGCTGTTTTTT.

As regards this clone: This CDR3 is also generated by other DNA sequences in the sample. In DNA form, the CDR3 reads TGTGCCAGCAGTGGGACAGTTAACACTGAAGCTTTCTTT. This translates into CASSGTVNTEAFF. The rearrangement uses TRBV6-1 and TRBJ1-1; weak D call: TRBD1 (6 bases). The germline CDR1 and CDR2 sequences are MNHNS and SASEGT. The CDR3 length is 13 residues. With 4 bases removed from V and 2 bases from J, the gap between germline ends came to 8 bases.

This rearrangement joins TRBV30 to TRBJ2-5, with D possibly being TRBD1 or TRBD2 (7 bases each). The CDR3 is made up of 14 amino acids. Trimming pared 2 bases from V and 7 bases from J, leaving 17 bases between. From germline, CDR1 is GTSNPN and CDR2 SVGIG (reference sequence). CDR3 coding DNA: TGTGCCTGGAGTCCTGGGGCCAGGGGGGGGACCCAGTACTTC. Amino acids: CAWSPGARGGTQYF. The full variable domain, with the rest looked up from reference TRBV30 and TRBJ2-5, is SQTIHQWPATLVQPVGSPLSLECTVEGTSNPNLYWYRQAAGRGLQLLFYSVGIGQISSEVPQNLSASRPQDRQFILSSKKLLLSDSGFYLCAWSPGARGGTQYFGPGTRLLVL.

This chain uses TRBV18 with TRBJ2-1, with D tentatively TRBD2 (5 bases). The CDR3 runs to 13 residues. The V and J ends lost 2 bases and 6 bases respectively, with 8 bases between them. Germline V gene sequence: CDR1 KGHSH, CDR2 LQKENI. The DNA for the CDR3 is TGTGCCAGCTCACCATACACTAGCAATGAGCAGTTCTTC. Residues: CASSPYTSNEQFF. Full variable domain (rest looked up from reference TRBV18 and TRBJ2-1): NAGVMQNPRHLVRRRGQEARLRCSPMKGHSHVYWYRQLPEEGLKFMVYLQKENIIDESGMPKERFSAEFPKEGPSILRIQQVVRGDSAAYFCASSPYTSNEQFFGPGTRLTVL.

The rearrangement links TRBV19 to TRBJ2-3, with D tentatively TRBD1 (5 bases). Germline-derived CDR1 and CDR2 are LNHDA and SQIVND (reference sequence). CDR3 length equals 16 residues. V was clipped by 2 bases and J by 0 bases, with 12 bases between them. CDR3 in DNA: TGTGCCAGTAGTATAATCCGACAGCCAAGCACAGATACGCAGTATTTT. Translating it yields CASSIIRQPSTDTQYF.

This CDR3 is CASNAGTANEKLFF. CDR3 DNA sequence: TGTGCCAGTAACGCAGGGACCGCTAATGAAAAACTGTTTTTT. The V gene is TRBV28, the J gene TRBJ1-4; the D gene is possibly TRBD1 (5 bases). Between the trimmed V and J ends, which lost 9 bases and 3 bases, there was a span of 14 bases. The germline CDR1 and CDR2 sequences are MDHEN and SYDVKM. This CDR3 is 14 amino acids long.

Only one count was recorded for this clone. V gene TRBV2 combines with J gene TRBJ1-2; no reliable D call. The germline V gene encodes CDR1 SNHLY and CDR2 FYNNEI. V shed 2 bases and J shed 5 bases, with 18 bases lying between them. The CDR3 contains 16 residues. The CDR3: CASSEITARAPYGYTF. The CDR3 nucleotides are TGTGCCAGCAGTGAAATAACGGCCCGCGCTCCTTATGGCTACACCTTC.

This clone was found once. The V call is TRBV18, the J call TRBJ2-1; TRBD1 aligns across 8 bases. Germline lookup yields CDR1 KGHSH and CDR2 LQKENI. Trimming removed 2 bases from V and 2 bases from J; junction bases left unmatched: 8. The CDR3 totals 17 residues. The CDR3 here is CASSPRNQGATYNEQFF. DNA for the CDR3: TGTGCCAGCTCACCAAGGAATCAGGGGGCGACCTACAATGAGCAGTTCTTC.

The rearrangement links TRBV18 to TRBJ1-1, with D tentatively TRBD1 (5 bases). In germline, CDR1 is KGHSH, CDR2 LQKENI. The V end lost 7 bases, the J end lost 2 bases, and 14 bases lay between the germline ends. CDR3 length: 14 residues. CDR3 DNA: TGTGCCAGCTTCCCTGCCAGGGCCAACACTGAAGCTTTCTTT. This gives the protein CASFPARANTEAFF.

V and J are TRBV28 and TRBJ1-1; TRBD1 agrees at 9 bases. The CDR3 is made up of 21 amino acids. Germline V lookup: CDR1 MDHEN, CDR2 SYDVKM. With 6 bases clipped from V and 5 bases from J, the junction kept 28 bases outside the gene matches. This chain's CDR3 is CASSFNSDQTGGWAPETEAFF. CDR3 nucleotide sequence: TGTGCCAGCAGCTTCAATTCAGACCAGACAGGGGGATGGGCCCCTGAGACTGAAGCTTTCTTT.

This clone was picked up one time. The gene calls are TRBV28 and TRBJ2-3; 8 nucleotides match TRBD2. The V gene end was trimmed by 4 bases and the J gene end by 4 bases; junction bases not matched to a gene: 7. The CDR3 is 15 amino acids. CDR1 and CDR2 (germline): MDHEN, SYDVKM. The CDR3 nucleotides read TGTGCCAGCAGTTCGGGGACTAGATTTTCAGATACGCAGTATTTT. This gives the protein CASSSGTRFSDTQYF.

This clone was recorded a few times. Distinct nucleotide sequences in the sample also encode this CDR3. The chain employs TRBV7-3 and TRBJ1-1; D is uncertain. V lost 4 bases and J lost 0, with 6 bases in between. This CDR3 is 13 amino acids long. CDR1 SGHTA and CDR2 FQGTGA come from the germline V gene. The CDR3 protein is CASSSGLNTEAFF. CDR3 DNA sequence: TGTGCCAGCAGCTCAGGTTTGAACACTGAAGCTTTCTTT. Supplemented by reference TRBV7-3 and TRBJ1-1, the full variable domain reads GAGVSQTPSNKVTEKGKYVELRCDPISGHTALYWYRQSLGQGPEFLIYFQGTGAADDSGLPNDRFFAVRPEGSVSTLKIQRTERGDSAVYLCASSSGLNTEAFFGQGTRLTVV.

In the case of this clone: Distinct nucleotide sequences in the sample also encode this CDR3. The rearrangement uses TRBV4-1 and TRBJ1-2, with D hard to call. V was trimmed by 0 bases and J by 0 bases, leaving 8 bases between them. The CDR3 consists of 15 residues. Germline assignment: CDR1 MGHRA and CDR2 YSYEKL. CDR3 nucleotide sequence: TGCGCCAGCAGCCAAGATACCGTAGCTAACTATGGCTACACCTTC. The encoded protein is CASSQDTVANYGYTF.

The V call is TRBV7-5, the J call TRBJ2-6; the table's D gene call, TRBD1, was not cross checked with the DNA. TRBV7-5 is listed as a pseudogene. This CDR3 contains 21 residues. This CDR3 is CARTLILCIRDRGSGANVLTF. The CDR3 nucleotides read TGTGCCAGAACCTTAATCCTATGTATCCGGGACAGGGGATCTGGGGCCAACGTCCTGACTTTC.